This TCR beta chain came from a study of blood T cell repertoires in COVID-19. Across the study: Samples taken during acute and convalescent COVID-19 were collected in the United States, Italy and Spain. Sources were T cells, B-cell-depleted T cells, or PBMCs; the material itself was cDNA or gDNA.

Trimming stripped 0 bases from V and 13 bases from J, with 7 bases between. Germline loops: CDR1 WNHNN, CDR2 SYGVQD (reference sequence). CDR3 length: 12 residues. Source study methods: Amplifying reference gene primers gave estimates of nucleated cell counts. Assay: immunoSEQ multiplex PCR; the TCRdb copy retains only in-frame clones and omits some. V and J calls plus clone size are reproduced from that table; the DNA served to infer D and trimming. The sample contains about 43,000 clones, 86% of which appear only once. This clone has only a few counts. This TCR was sampled from a man aged 55 to 69 with active COVID-19. Sequencing was performed on peripheral blood. The J gene is TRBJ1-6, the V gene TRBV10-1; D not certain. CDR3 in amino acids: CASSESPVPLHF. In nucleotides, the CDR3 is TGCGCCAGCAGTGAGTCTCCGGTTCCCCTCCACTTT.